A few counts support the clone carrying this TCR beta chain. Antigen: not known. This entry belongs to a study of T cell repertoires in cytomegalovirus infection. General observations from the study: CMV-specific TCR beta clonotypes restricted by HLA-C dominated the ex vivo response.

The CDR3 is 15 residues long. The germline CDR1 and CDR2 sequences are MDHEN and SYDVKM. The trim removed 7 bases at V and 0 bases at J, leaving 6 bases unmatched. TCRdb reanalysed the reads using MiXCR and keeps one entry per CDR3 protein. Of more than 650,000 distinct CDR3 sequences listed, 35% are singletons. Sequencing was performed on PBMCs. The receptor comes from a human donor in good health (CMV status not recorded). Some clones in this sample may be carry-over from other donors' samples. The chain recombines TRBV28 with TRBJ1-5; 7 bases align to TRBD1. Here the CDR3 DNA reads TGTGCCAGCAAGGGGGCGGGCATTAGCAATCAGCCCCAGCATTTT. Its translation is CASKGAGISNQPQHF.